This T cell receptor (beta chain) was profiled in a study of cytomegalovirus exposure and HLA in healthy donors. The overall study: Researchers previously reported finding 117 million unique TCR beta sequences from about 200 million T cells. Across under 450 genotyped donors, about 81% landed in the Caucasian-associated ancestry cluster.

In this sample, this clone turned up a few times. Its target is unknown. Study observations and caveats: On later analysis, the bulk of CMV-associated TCR beta chains appeared to be HLA-restricted. Most TCR sequences were uncommon, yet certain public TCRs appeared in many donors.

Germline values: CDR1 LNHDA, CDR2 SQIVND (reference sequence). Trimming pared 2 bases from V and 4 bases from J, leaving 15 bases between. The CDR3 loop spans 16 amino acids. This PCR relied on a set of 60 Vbeta primers and 13 Jbeta primers. Some clones are missing from TCRdb's copy, which holds only in-frame ones; the method was immunoSEQ multiplex PCR. The table records around 150,000 clones, around 64% of them present only once. The chain couples TRBV19 to TRBJ1-5; D perhaps matches TRBD1 (5 bases). This receptor was identified in a woman in her thirties in good health and CMV-seronegative. The sample comprised PBMCs. The CDR3 reads CASSIRWDFGNQPQHF. CDR3 bases: TGTGCCAGTAGTATACGTTGGGACTTTGGGAATCAGCCCCAGCATTTT.